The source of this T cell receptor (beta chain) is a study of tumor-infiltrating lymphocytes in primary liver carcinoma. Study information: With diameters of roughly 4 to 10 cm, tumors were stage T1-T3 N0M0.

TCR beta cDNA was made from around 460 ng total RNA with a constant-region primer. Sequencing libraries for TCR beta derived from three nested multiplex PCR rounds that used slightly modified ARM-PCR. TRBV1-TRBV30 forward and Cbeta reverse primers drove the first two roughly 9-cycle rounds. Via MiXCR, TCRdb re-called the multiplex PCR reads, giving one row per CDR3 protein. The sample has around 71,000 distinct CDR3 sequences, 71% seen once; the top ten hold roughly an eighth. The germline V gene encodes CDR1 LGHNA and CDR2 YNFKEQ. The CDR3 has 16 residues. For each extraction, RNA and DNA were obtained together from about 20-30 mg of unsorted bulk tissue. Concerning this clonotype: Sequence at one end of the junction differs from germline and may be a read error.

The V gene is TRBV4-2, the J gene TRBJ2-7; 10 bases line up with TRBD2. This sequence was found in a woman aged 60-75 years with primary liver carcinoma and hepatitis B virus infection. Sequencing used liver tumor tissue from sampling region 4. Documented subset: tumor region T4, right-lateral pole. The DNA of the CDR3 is TGTGCCAGCAGCCAACGGACTAGCGGCCTACCCTACGAGCAGCACTTC. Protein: CASSQRTSGLPYEQHF.